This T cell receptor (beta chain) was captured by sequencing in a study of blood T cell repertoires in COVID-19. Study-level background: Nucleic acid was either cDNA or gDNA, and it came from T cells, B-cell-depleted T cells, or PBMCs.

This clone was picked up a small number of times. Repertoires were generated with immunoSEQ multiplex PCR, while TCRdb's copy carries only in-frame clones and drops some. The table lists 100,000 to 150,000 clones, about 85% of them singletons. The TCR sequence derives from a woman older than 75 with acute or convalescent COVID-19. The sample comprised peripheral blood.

DNA for the CDR3: TGTGCCATCAGTGCGGGGGGTGAAGCTTTCTTT. Its protein is CAISAGGEAFF. V and J are TRBV10-3 and TRBJ1-1; D is possibly TRBD1 (5 bases). V shed 4 bases and J shed 7 bases, with 7 bases lying between them. CDR1 is ENHRY, CDR2 SYGVKD, per germline. This CDR3 contains 11 residues.